Shown below are 23 T cell receptor beta chains from a single sample sequenced in a study of shared clonotypes between healthy human individuals. TCRdb's table, derived via immunoSEQ multiplex PCR, lists solely in-frame clones and lacks some. The sample holds about 2.4 million clones; approximately 94% are singletons and the top ten take over 0.12%. Material: naive CD4+ T cells sorted from blood. Subset indicated: CD45RA+ positively selected. The receptors stem from a man between 18 and 29 years old in good health.

The table lists this clone with a count of one. The chain combines TRBV10-3 with TRBJ1-5; possible D gene TRBD1, 6 bases. This CDR3 has 14 amino acids. Germline V gives CDR1 ENHRY, CDR2 SYGVKD. The V gene lost 3 bases and the J gene lost 6 bases, with 12 bases spanning the gap. CDR3 sequence (DNA): TGTGCCATCAGTGATATACAGGGAGGTCAGCCCCAGCATTTT. Its protein product is CAISDIQGGQPQHF.

In nucleotides, the CDR3 is TGTGCCAGCAGCGCAACACTAGCGGGGGGGCCGATAGATACGCAGTATTTT. It encodes CASSATLAGGPIDTQYF. The chain employs TRBV9 and TRBJ2-3; TRBD2 aligns across 13 bases. The CDR3 covers 17 residues. V gave up 3 bases and J gave up 5 bases; unmatched junction bases: 9. Germline V lookup: CDR1 SGDLS, CDR2 YYNGEE. Based on the CDR3 plus reference TRBV9 and TRBJ2-3, the full variable domain is DSGVTQTPKHLITATGQRVTLRCSPRSGDLSVYWYQQSLDQGLQFLIQYYNGEERAKGNILERFSAQQFPDLHSELNLSSLELGDSALYFCASSATLAGGPIDTQYFGPGTRLTVL.

The chain employs TRBV5-1 and TRBJ1-1; D ambiguous. Germline CDR1 SGHRS, CDR2 YFSETQ. The V end lost 7 bases, the J end lost 2 bases, and 24 bases lay between the germline ends. The CDR3 sequence is 17 residues long. CDR3 in amino acids: CASGPGSGRALNTEAFF. As DNA, the CDR3 is TGCGCCAGCGGTCCCGGTTCGGGTAGGGCTCTAAACACTGAAGCTTTCTTT.

The V gene is TRBV11-2, the J gene TRBJ2-5, with 8 bases matching TRBD1. The J call may be mistaken, given a closer DNA end match to TRBJ2-7. Germline lookup yields CDR1 SGHAT and CDR2 FQNNGV. The CDR3 is 19 residues long. The DNA of the CDR3 is TGTGCCAGCAGCTTAGACCATTTCTCCGGGACAGGTATAGAATACGAGCAGTACTTC. Translation: CASSLDHFSGTGIEYEQYF.

This chain's CDR3 is CASSLVGTETAFF. CDR3 DNA sequence: TGCGCCAGCAGCTTGGTGGGGACAGAAACAGCTTTCTTT. The chain is built from TRBV5-1 and TRBJ1-1; 7 bases map to TRBD1. The CDR3 has 13 residues. Germline CDR1 SGHRS, CDR2 YFSETQ. Trimming cost V 0 bases and J 10 bases; bases outside gene matches: 6. Drawing the rest from reference TRBV5-1 and TRBJ1-1, the complete variable domain is KAGVTQTPRYLIKTRGQQVTLSCSPISGHRSVSWYQQTPGQGLQFLFEYFSETQRNKGNFPGRFSGRQFSNSRSEMNVSTLELGDSALYLCASSLVGTETAFFGQGTRLTVV.

The genes are TRBV6-6 and TRBJ1-6, with 9 bases that match TRBD1. Trimming removed 6 bases from V and 10 bases from J; junction bases left unmatched: 10. CDR3 length: 15 amino acids. Germline CDR1 is MNHNY and CDR2 is SVGAGI (reference sequence). CDR3 residues: CASRTGQGIVSPLHF. As DNA, the CDR3 is TGTGCCAGCAGGACTGGACAGGGGATAGTGTCACCCCTCCACTTT.

Remarks on this clone: In the same sample, other DNA sequences code for this CDR3. The V and J genes are TRBV5-1 and TRBJ1-3; D is unclear. V was shortened by 0 bases and J by 2 bases, with 9 bases between the two germline ends. The CDR3 spans 15 residues. The V gene's germline CDR1 is SGHRS and CDR2 YFSETQ. The CDR3: CASSLEGGTGNTIYF. The DNA of the CDR3 is TGCGCCAGCAGCTTGGAAGGCGGGACTGGAAACACCATATATTTT.

This chain links TRBV5-1 with TRBJ1-3, with D maybe TRBD1 (6 bases). Trimming cost V 0 bases and J 0 bases, with 10 bases left between them. Germline-derived CDR1 and CDR2 are SGHRS and YFSETQ. The CDR3 is 16 residues long. The CDR3 loop reads CASSLATGNSGNTIYF. CDR3 sequence (DNA): TGCGCCAGCAGCTTGGCCACAGGGAACTCTGGAAACACCATATATTTT.

Regarding this clone: Other nucleotide sequences from this sample produce the same CDR3. This chain connects TRBV9 to TRBJ2-7; possible D gene TRBD2, 6 bases. V was trimmed by 0 bases and J by 0 bases, leaving 7 bases between them. Germline V CDR1 and CDR2: SGDLS, YYNGEE. The CDR3 runs 14 residues. The CDR3 sequence is CASSVGGDSYEQYF. In nucleotides, the CDR3 is TGTGCCAGCAGCGTAGGCGGGGACTCCTACGAGCAGTACTTC.

The rearrangement links TRBV6-4 to TRBJ2-5; unclear D gene. Germline V gene data show CDR1 as MRHNA and CDR2 as SNTAGT. Trimming left V 8 bases short and J 2 bases short, with 12 bases between. This CDR3 has 13 amino acids. The CDR3 is CASLLEAQETQYF. The CDR3 DNA is TGTGCCAGCCTTCTAGAGGCACAAGAGACCCAGTACTTC.

This clone was counted only a few times. CDR3 in DNA: TGTGCCAGCAGGGAACAGGGGACGAACACTGAAGCTTTCTTT. Its protein is CASREQGTNTEAFF. V is TRBV7-9 and J is TRBJ1-1, with 7 positions matching TRBD1. With V trimmed by 6 bases and J by 1 base, 5 bases remained unmatched. Germline CDR1 SEHNR, CDR2 FQNEAQ (reference sequence). The CDR3 covers 14 residues.

The DNA of the CDR3 is TGTGCCAGCTGCAGGACTCCTAGCTCCTACGAGCAGTACTTC. Its protein product is CASCRTPSSYEQYF. The chain has TRBV2 and TRBJ2-7; maybe TRBD2 (5 bases). V was shortened by 8 bases and J by 0 bases, with 14 bases between the two germline ends. The CDR3 extends over 14 amino acids. Germline V gene data show CDR1 as SNHLY and CDR2 as FYNNEI.

This clone was found a few times. DNA for the CDR3: TGCAGTGTTCCGCTGAACACTGAAGCTTTCTTT. Protein sequence: CSVPLNTEAFF. The chain employs TRBV20-1 and TRBJ1-1; D ambiguous. Germline values: CDR1 DFQATT, CDR2 SNEGSKA (reference sequence). CDR3 length: 11 amino acids. V lost 7 bases and J 0 bases, leaving 6 bases between the germline ends.

This clone was counted once. This rearrangement joins TRBV30 to TRBJ2-7; 8 bases are shared with TRBD1. This CDR3 comprises 13 residues. J lost 6 bases, V lost 2 bases, and 6 bases had no gene match. CDR1 GTSNPN and CDR2 SVGIG come from the germline V gene (reference sequence). The CDR3 region is CAWSRTGNREQYF. The CDR3 DNA reads as TGTGCCTGGAGTCGGACAGGGAATCGCGAGCAGTACTTC.

The chain joins TRBV5-1 to TRBJ1-6; D is perhaps TRBD1 (5 bases). The CDR3 spans 17 residues. The germline V gene encodes CDR1 SGHRS and CDR2 YFSETQ. V dropped 0 bases and J dropped 0 bases, with 10 bases sitting between them. In nucleotides, the CDR3 is TGCGCCAGCAGCTTGGAAGGGGTTAGCTCCTATAATTCACCCCTCCACTTT. Encoded protein: CASSLEGVSSYNSPLHF.

The gene calls are TRBV7-2 and TRBJ2-2; TRBD1 might be the D (6 bases). The CDR3 runs to 14 residues. The ends were cut back, 6 bases at V and 4 bases at J, with 12 bases in the middle. Germline CDR1 is SGHTA and CDR2 is FQGNSA. CDR3 in amino acids: CASRPTGVTGELFF. As DNA, the CDR3 is TGTGCCAGCAGGCCGACAGGAGTCACCGGGGAGCTGTTTTTT.

Comments on this clone: The junction differs from germline at one of its ends, possibly a read error. The V and J genes are TRBV5-1 and TRBJ1-1; D is unclear. This CDR3 spans 13 amino acids. Germline-derived CDR1 and CDR2 are SGHRS and YFSETQ. This CDR3 is CASNLTPNTEAFF. The CDR3, as DNA: TGCGCCAGCAACTTGACACCGAACACTGAAGCTTTCTTT.

This clone was observed a handful of times. The CDR3 loop reads CASSSGYNSPLHF. CDR3 nucleotides: TGTGCCAGCAGTTCAGGGTATAATTCACCCCTCCACTTT. The gene calls are TRBV6-5 and TRBJ1-6; D perhaps matches TRBD1 (5 bases). The V end lost 4 bases, the J end lost 4 bases, and 5 bases lay between the germline ends. In germline, CDR1 is MNHEY, CDR2 SVGAGI. This CDR3 has 13 residues.

The chain links TRBV7-5 to TRBJ2-1; no check of the table's D call, TRBD2, against the DNA was made. TRBV7-5 is reported as a pseudogene. The CDR3 covers 17 residues. CDR3 in amino acids: CARSRNQRDQRVDEQFF. Written as DNA, the CDR3 is TGTGCCAGAAGCAGAAATCAGCGGGACCAGAGAGTGGATGAGCAGTTCTTC.

V gene TRBV5-1 combines with J gene TRBJ2-1; D may be TRBD2 (6 bases). With 4 bases removed from V and 4 bases from J, the gap between germline ends came to 15 bases. Germline V gives CDR1 SGHRS, CDR2 YFSETQ. The CDR3 consists of 15 residues. The CDR3 DNA sequence: TGCGCCAGCAGCCCGCTTATCGGGGGTTACAATGAGCAGTTCTTC. It translates to CASSPLIGGYNEQFF.

The chain uses TRBV19 and TRBJ2-7, with D tentatively TRBD1 (6 bases). The V gene's germline CDR1 is LNHDA and CDR2 SQIVND (reference sequence). Trimming took 4 bases from V and 8 from J, leaving 15 bases between them. The CDR3 totals 13 residues. In DNA form, the CDR3 reads TGTGCCAGTAGTACGGACAGTTCATCGAAGCAGTACTTC. It translates to CASSTDSSSKQYF.

In regard to this clone: In the same sample, other DNA sequences code for this CDR3. The V and J genes are TRBV11-3 and TRBJ2-1, with D maybe TRBD2 (6 bases). CDR3 length equals 13 residues. V lost 3 bases to trimming and J lost 4 bases, with 7 bases between them. Germline loops: CDR1 SGHNT, CDR2 YENEEA. The CDR3 loop reads CASSLGGYNEQFF. CDR3 DNA sequence: TGTGCCAGCAGCTTGGGGGGTTACAATGAGCAGTTCTTC.

The rearrangement uses TRBV6-1 and TRBJ2-2; maybe TRBD2 (7 bases). V lost 4 bases and J 0 bases, leaving 15 bases between the germline ends. Germline V gives CDR1 MNHNS, CDR2 SASEGT. The CDR3 length is 17 residues. In nucleotides, the CDR3 is TGTGCCAGCAGTGCCCTGGGGGCGGGAGCGAACACCGGGGAGCTGTTTTTT. It is translated as CASSALGAGANTGELFF.